The table lists the clone carrying this T cell receptor beta chain with a few counts. The CDR3 has 14 amino acids. The germline V gene encodes CDR1 MDHEN and CDR2 SYDVKM. V was pared by 5 bases and J by 8 bases, with 16 bases between. The data are from a study of blood T cell repertoires in COVID-19. Study as a whole: Sources were T cells, B-cell-depleted T cells, or PBMCs; the material itself was cDNA or gDNA.

Only in-frame clones appear in the TCRdb table, and some are missing; sequencing was by immunoSEQ multiplex PCR. This repertoire shows hundreds of thousands of clones, approximately 79% found once; its top ten account for 4.9%. This sequence was found in a woman of 80 years or more with active or convalescent COVID-19. The rearrangement uses TRBV28 and TRBJ2-1, with D perhaps matching TRBD2 (7 bases). The sample taken for sequencing was peripheral blood. CDR3 nucleotide sequence: TGTGCCAGCAGTAATCCACGGGGGGCAGATGAGCAGTTCTTC. Translated: CASSNPRGADEQFF.